The entry below gives a single TCR beta chain sequence along with its context. This table comes from immunoSEQ multiplex PCR, and its TCRdb copy is limited to in-frame clones, with some not included. The sample shows several thousand clones, about 79% of them seen only once. Trimming cost V 2 bases and J 10 bases; bases outside gene matches: 5. The CDR3 length is 13 residues. Per the germline V gene, CDR1 is SGHTA and CDR2 is FQGTGA. This entry belongs to a study of PD-1 blockade in classical Hodgkin lymphoma. The sample's time point: newly diagnosed, previously untreated cHL patient sample. The rearrangement links TRBV7-3 to TRBJ2-1; 7 bases are a match to TRBD2. The TCR was taken from a human donor with classical Hodgkin lymphoma. Specimen: peripheral blood mononuclear cells (PBMCs). CDR3 coding DNA: TGTGCCAGCAGCTTAGCGGGAGTAGGGGAGCAGTTCTTC. Translating it yields CASSLAGVGEQFF.